The 18 T cell receptor beta chains listed next were all sequenced from one sample in a study of control samples from healthy donors and cancer patients. Profiled with immunoSEQ multiplex PCR; TCRdb holds only in-frame clones, not every one. This table has some 250,000 clones, more than 65% appearing once. The sequenced sample was PBMCs. These receptors originate from a woman aged 55-69 years with lung cancer.

The chain combines TRBV28 with TRBJ2-7; 8 nucleotides line up with TRBD1. The CDR3 has 13 residues. The ends lost 6 bases at V and 3 bases at J; junction bases unmatched: 4. The germline V gene has CDR1 MDHEN and CDR2 SYDVKM. Written as DNA, the CDR3 is TGTGCCAGCAGCCCTGGACAGGGCTACGAGCAGTACTTC. Protein: CASSPGQGYEQYF.

The table lists this clone with a count of one. V is TRBV19 and J is TRBJ1-4, with D possibly matching TRBD1 (5 bases). CDR1 LNHDA and CDR2 SQIVND come from the germline V gene (reference sequence). The CDR3 has 15 residues. The ends were cut back, 0 bases at V and 8 bases at J, with 13 bases in the middle. The CDR3 DNA sequence: TGTGCCAGTAGTATAGAGGGGGATATGAGAGAAAAACTGTTTTTT. Amino acids: CASSIEGDMREKLFF.

The V call is TRBV11-3, the J call TRBJ2-5; perhaps D is TRBD1 or TRBD2 (5 bases each). Per germline, CDR1 SGHNT and CDR2 YENEEA. The CDR3 is made up of 11 amino acids. Trimming left V 5 bases short and J 8 bases short, with 9 bases between. The DNA for the CDR3 is TGTGCCAGCAGCCCTGGGGGAACCCAGTACTTC. Encoded protein: CASSPGGTQYF.

V usage is TRBV11-2 and J usage is TRBJ2-7; D perhaps matches TRBD2 (5 bases). The CDR3 has 13 residues. Germline assignment: CDR1 SGHAT and CDR2 FQNNGV. Between the trimmed V and J ends, which lost 0 bases and 5 bases, there was a span of 8 bases. The CDR3 sequence: CASSLDMRDEQYF. CDR3 nucleotides: TGTGCCAGCAGCTTAGATATGAGGGACGAGCAGTACTTC.

The rearrangement joins TRBV12-3 or TRBV12-4 to TRBJ1-5; D is ambiguous. The CDR3 length is 13 residues. V gave up 3 bases and J gave up 6 bases, with 9 bases separating them. The CDR3, as DNA: TGTGCCAGCAGTTTGGAGGCAAGTCAGCCCCAGCATTTT. This sequence encodes CASSLEASQPQHF.

V and J are TRBV19 and TRBJ2-3; the D is unclear. The CDR3 totals 14 residues. Germline CDR1 reads LNHDA; CDR2 reads SQIVND (reference sequence). The V and J ends lost 3 bases and 0 bases respectively, with 7 bases between them. CDR3 sequence reads: CASSISRSTDTQYF. The CDR3 region has the DNA TGTGCCAGTAGTATCTCTAGGAGCACAGATACGCAGTATTTT.

This clone was seen more than once but under ten times. The rearrangement links TRBV12-3 or TRBV12-4 to TRBJ2-3; D remains ambiguous. Trimming left V 8 bases short and J 4 bases short, with 10 bases between. This CDR3 comprises 12 residues. CDR3 DNA sequence: TGTGCCAGCGGTTCCGAGGCAGATACGCAGTATTTT. Translation: CASGSEADTQYF.

This chain links TRBV21-1 with TRBJ2-3. TRBV21-1 is assigned pseudogene status. The CDR3 runs to 17 residues. The CDR3 here is CASSNLNPGRITDTQYF. The CDR3 DNA reads TGTGCCAGCAGCAACCTCAACCCGGGACGTATCACAGATACGCAGTATTTT.

The chain couples TRBV18 to TRBJ1-5, with D possibly being TRBD1 (5 bases). CDR1 and CDR2 from the germline V gene are KGHSH and LQKENI. V lost 3 bases, J lost 5 bases, and 14 bases lay in between. CDR3 length: 15 residues. CDR3 bases: TGTGCCAGCTCACCGGACACTCGGAGGTATCAGCCCCAGCATTTT. It yields the protein CASSPDTRRYQPQHF.

The chain recombines TRBV11-2 with TRBJ2-7; TRBD2 aligns across 7 bases. Germline CDR1 and CDR2: SGHAT and FQNNGV. This CDR3 comprises 14 residues. The trim removed 0 bases at V and 6 bases at J, leaving 5 bases unmatched. The CDR3 region has the DNA TGTGCCAGCAGCTTAGATAGACTAGCAACCGAGCAGTACTTC. This codes for CASSLDRLATEQYF.

This clone occurred once. The rearrangement uses TRBV18 and TRBJ2-2; 10 bases line up with TRBD1. Unmatched junction bases numbered 5, after V lost 4 bases and J lost 6 bases. The length of the CDR3 is 15 residues. Germline CDR1 is KGHSH and CDR2 is LQKENI. CDR3 in amino acids: CASSRRQGAAGELFF. CDR3 DNA sequence: TGTGCCAGCTCACGCCGACAGGGGGCGGCCGGGGAGCTGTTTTTT.

The rearrangement joins TRBV2 to TRBJ2-7, with a tentative D call TRBD1 (6 bases). Trimming cost V 8 bases and J 2 bases, with 19 bases left between them. Germline lookup yields CDR1 SNHLY and CDR2 FYNNEI. There are 15 residues in the CDR3. The CDR3 coding sequence is TGTGCCAGCTCTGTTTCGCAGGGGCTAGCCTACGAGCAGTACTTC. Amino acid sequence: CASSVSQGLAYEQYF.

The chain uses TRBV5-6 and TRBJ1-1; 9 nucleotides agree with TRBD1. Trimming cost V 3 bases and J 6 bases; bases outside gene matches: 9. This CDR3 has 15 amino acids. From germline, CDR1 is SGHDT and CDR2 YYEEEE. The CDR3 protein is CASSSPHTGGPEAFF. In nucleotides, the CDR3 is TGTGCCAGCAGCTCACCTCATACAGGGGGCCCTGAAGCTTTCTTT.

This clone occurred many times. The chain combines TRBV2 with TRBJ1-1, with 7 bases fitting TRBD1. This CDR3 comprises 15 residues. Per germline, CDR1 SNHLY and CDR2 FYNNEI. V was pared by 5 bases and J by 3 bases, with 9 bases of the junction left unmatched. The CDR3 is CASSSDLTGDTEAFF. The CDR3 DNA reads TGTGCCAGCAGTTCGGACTTAACAGGGGACACTGAAGCTTTCTTT.

This chain joins TRBV12-3 or TRBV12-4 and TRBJ1-2; perhaps TRBD1 as D (5 bases). The CDR3 loop spans 13 amino acids. The germline V and J ends were trimmed by 3 bases and 8 bases, with 13 bases remaining between them. The CDR3 sequence is CASSFKQDLGYTF. The CDR3 region has the DNA TGTGCCAGCAGTTTTAAACAGGACCTAGGCTACACCTTC.

This clone was counted between two and nine times. J is TRBJ1-5 and V is TRBV27; D gene uncertain. V gave up 6 bases and J gave up 3 bases, with 6 bases separating them. CDR3 length equals 12 residues. CDR1 and CDR2 from the germline V gene are MNHEY and SMNVEV (reference sequence). The CDR3 loop is CASRNFNQPQHF. In nucleotides, the CDR3 is TGTGCCAGCAGGAATTTCAATCAGCCCCAGCATTTT.

The genes are TRBV5-4 and TRBJ2-2; D is perhaps TRBD1 (6 bases). Looked up from germline, CDR1 is SGHNT and CDR2 is YYREEE (reference sequence). The V gene lost 6 bases and the J gene lost 4 bases, with 22 bases spanning the gap. The CDR3 sequence is 17 residues long. As DNA, the CDR3 is TGTGCCAGCACCTACAGAGGGACATCGACTGTCACCGGGGAGCTGTTTTTT. Translating gives CASTYRGTSTVTGELFF.

Written as DNA, the CDR3 is TGTGCCAGCAGCTGGAGGTCTAGCGGGAGGGCCCGGGGAGATACGCAGTATTTT. Encoded protein: CASSWRSSGRARGDTQYF. The chain carries TRBV5-5 and TRBJ2-3, with 12 bases matching TRBD2. The CDR3 length is 18 residues. V shed 3 bases and J 5 bases; nucleotides not matched to a gene: 13. Germline CDR1 is SGHKS and CDR2 is YYEKEE (reference sequence).